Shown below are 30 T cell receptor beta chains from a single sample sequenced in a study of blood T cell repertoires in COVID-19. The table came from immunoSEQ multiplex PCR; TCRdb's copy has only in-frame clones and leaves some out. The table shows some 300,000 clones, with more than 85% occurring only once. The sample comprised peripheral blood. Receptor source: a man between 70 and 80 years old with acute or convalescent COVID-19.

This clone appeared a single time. CDR3 region: CASTGLAGDTQYF. CDR3 DNA sequence: TGTGCCAGCACGGGACTAGCGGGGGATACGCAGTATTTT. V usage is TRBV6-6 and J usage is TRBJ2-3; TRBD2 matches at 13 bases. Germline V gene lookup returns CDR1 MNHNY and CDR2 SVGAGI (reference sequence). J gave up 6 bases and V 7 bases, and 1 base lay outside the gene matches. The CDR3 runs 13 residues.

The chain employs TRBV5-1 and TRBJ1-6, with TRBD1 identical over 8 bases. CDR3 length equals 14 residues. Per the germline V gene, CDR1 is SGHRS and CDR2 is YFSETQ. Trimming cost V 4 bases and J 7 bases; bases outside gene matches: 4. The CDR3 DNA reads TGCGCCAGCAGCGCTAGGACAGGGAATTCACCCCTCCACTTT. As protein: CASSARTGNSPLHF.

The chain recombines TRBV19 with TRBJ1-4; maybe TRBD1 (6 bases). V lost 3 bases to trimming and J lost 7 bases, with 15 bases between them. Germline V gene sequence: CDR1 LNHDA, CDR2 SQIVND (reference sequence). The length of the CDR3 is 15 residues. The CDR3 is CASSIGGRKIEKLFF. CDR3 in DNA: TGTGCCAGTAGTATCGGGGGGCGAAAGATTGAAAAACTGTTTTTT.

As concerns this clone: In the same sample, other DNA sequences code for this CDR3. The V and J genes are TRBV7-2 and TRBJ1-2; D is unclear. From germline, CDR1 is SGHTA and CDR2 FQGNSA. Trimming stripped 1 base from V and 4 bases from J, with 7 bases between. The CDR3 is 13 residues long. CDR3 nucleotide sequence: TGTGCCAGCAGCTTAGGGCGGGGCTATGGCTACACCTTC. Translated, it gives CASSLGRGYGYTF.

In nucleotides, the CDR3 is TGTGCCAGCAGCTTTTGGCTGGATTCACCCCTCCACTTT. Translating it yields CASSFWLDSPLHF. V gene TRBV11-2 combines with J gene TRBJ1-6; D unresolved. V was pared by 3 bases and J by 8 bases, with 8 bases between. Per the germline V gene, CDR1 is SGHAT and CDR2 is FQNNGV. This CDR3 is 13 amino acids long.

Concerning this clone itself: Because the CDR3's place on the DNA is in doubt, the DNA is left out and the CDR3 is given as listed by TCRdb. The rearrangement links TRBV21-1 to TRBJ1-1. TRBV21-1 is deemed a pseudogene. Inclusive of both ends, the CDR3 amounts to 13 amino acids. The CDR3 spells CASSVGPGTEAFF.

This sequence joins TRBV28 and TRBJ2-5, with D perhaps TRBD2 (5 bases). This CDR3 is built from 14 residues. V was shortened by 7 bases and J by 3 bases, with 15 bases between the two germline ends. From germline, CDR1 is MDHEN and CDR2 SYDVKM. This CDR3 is CASTAGDRKETQYF. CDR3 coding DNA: TGTGCCAGCACTGCGGGTGATCGAAAAGAGACCCAGTACTTC.

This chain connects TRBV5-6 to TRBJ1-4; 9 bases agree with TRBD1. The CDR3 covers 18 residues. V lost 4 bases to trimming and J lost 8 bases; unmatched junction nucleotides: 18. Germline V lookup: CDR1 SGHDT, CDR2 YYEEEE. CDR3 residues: CASSPFGTGTLFIEKLFF. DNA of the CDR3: TGTGCCAGCAGCCCCTTCGGGACAGGGACCCTGTTTATAGAAAAACTGTTTTTT.

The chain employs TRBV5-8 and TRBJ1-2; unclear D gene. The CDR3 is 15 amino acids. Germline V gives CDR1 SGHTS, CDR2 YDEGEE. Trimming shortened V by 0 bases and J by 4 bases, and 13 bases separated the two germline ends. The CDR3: CASSLVDLSIYGYTF. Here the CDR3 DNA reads TGTGCCAGCAGCTTGGTTGATCTGTCTATCTATGGCTACACCTTC.

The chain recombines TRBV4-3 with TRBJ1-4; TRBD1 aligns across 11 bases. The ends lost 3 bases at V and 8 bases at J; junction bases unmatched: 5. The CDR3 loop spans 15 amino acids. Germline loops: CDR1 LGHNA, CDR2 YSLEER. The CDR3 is CASSHRGQGAEKLFF. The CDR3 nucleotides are TGCGCCAGCAGCCACAGAGGACAGGGGGCGGAAAAACTGTTTTTT.

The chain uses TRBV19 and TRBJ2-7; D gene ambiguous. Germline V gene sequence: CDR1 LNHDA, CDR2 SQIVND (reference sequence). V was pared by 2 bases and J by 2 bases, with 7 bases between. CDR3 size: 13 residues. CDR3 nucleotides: TGTGCCAGTAGTATACAAACTACCTACGAGCAGTACTTC. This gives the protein CASSIQTTYEQYF.

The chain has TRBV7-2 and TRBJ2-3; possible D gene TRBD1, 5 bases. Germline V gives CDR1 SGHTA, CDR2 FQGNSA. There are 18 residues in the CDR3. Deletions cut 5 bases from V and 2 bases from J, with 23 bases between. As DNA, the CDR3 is TGTGCCAGCAGCCCCAGGACAAAAGGCAGCCCCATCACAGATACGCAGTATTTT. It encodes CASSPRTKGSPITDTQYF.

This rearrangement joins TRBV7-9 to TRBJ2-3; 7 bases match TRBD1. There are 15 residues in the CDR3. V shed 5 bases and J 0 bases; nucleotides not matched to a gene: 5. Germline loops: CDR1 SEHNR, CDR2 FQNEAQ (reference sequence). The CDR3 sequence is CASSAPGQSTDTQYF. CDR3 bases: TGTGCCAGCAGCGCCCCGGGACAGAGCACAGATACGCAGTATTTT.

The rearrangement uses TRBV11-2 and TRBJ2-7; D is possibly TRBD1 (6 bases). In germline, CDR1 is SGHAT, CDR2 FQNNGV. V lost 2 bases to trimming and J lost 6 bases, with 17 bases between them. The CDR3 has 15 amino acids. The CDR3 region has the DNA TGTGCCAGCAGCTTATCCCAGGGGACCTCCGGCGAGCAGTACTTC. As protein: CASSLSQGTSGEQYF.

CDR3 amino acids: CASSLGATDTQYF. CDR3 in DNA: TGTGCCAGCAGCTTAGGGGCTACAGATACGCAGTATTTT. The chain is built from TRBV7-9 and TRBJ2-3; no clear D gene. CDR3 length: 13 residues. The ends were cut back, 1 base at V and 3 bases at J, with 5 bases in the middle. Germline CDR1 and CDR2: SEHNR and FQNEAQ (reference sequence).

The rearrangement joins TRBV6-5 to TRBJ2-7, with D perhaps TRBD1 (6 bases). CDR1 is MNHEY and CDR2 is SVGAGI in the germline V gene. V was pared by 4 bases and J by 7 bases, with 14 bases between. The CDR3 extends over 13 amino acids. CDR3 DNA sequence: TGTGCCAGCAGTTTCGGACAGAAGAGGGAGCAGTACTTC. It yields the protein CASSFGQKREQYF.

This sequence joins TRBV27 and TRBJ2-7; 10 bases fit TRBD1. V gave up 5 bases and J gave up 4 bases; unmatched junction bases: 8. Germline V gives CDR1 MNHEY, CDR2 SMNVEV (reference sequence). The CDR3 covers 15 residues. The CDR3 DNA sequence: TGTGCCAGCAGTGGAACCGGGACAGGGGAATACGAGCAGTACTTC. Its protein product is CASSGTGTGEYEQYF.

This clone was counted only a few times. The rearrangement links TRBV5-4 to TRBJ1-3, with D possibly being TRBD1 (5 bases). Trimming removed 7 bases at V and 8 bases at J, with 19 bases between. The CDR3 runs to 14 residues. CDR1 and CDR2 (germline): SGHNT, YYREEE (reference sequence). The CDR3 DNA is TGTGCCAGCCATCCGATCGGGGGATCCGACACCATATATTTT. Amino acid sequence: CASHPIGGSDTIYF.

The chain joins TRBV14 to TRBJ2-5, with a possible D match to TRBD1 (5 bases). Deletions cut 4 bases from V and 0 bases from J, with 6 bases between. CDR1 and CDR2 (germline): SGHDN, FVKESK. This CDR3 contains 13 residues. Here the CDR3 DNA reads TGTGCCAGCAGCCTCAGGGACCAAGAGACCCAGTACTTC. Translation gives CASSLRDQETQYF.

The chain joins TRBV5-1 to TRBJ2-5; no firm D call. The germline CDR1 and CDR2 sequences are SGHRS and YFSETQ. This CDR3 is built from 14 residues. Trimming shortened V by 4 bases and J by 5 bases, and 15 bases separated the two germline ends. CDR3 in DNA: TGCGCCAGCAGCCTCTCTAGAATCCAGGAGACCCAGTACTTC. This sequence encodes CASSLSRIQETQYF.

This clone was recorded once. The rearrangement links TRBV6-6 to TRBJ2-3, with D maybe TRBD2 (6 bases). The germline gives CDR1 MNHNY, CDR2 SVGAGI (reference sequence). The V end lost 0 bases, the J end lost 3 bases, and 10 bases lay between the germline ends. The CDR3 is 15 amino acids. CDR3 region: CASSYSALATDTQYF. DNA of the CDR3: TGTGCCAGCAGTTACTCGGCTCTAGCGACAGATACGCAGTATTTT.

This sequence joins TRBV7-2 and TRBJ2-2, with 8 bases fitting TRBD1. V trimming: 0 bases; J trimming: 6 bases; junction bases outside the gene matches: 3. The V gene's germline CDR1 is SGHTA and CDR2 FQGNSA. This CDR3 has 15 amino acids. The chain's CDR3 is CASSLADRVSGELFF. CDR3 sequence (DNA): TGTGCCAGCAGCTTAGCGGACAGGGTATCCGGGGAGCTGTTTTTT.

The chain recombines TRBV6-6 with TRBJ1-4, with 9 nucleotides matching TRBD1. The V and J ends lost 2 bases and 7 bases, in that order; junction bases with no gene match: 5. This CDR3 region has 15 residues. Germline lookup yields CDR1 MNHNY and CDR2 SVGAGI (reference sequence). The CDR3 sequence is CASSYGGTGSEKLFF. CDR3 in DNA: TGTGCCAGCAGTTACGGGGGGACAGGGAGTGAAAAACTGTTTTTT.

This CDR3 reads CASRKGLAMDEQFF. CDR3 sequence (DNA): TGTGCCAGCAGAAAAGGACTAGCGATGGATGAGCAGTTCTTC. V gene TRBV7-2 combines with J gene TRBJ2-1; TRBD2 matches at 9 bases. This CDR3 comprises 14 residues. Germline assignment: CDR1 SGHTA and CDR2 FQGNSA. Unmatched junction bases numbered 8, after V lost 6 bases and J lost 8 bases.

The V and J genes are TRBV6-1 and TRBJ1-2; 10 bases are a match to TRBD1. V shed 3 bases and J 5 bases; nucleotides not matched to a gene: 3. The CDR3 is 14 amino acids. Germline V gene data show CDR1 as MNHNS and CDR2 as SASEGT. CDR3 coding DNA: TGTGCCAGCAGTGACCGGACAGGGGGTTATGGCTACACCTTC. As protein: CASSDRTGGYGYTF.

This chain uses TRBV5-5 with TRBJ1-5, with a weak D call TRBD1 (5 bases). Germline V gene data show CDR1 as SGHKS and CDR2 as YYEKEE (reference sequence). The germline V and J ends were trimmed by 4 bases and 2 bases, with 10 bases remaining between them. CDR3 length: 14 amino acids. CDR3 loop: CASSPAGGNQPQHF. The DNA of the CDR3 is TGTGCCAGCAGCCCGGCGGGGGGCAATCAGCCCCAGCATTTT.

The CDR3 here is CSAPDTRQFF. DNA for the CDR3: TGCAGTGCCCCTGATACACGGCAGTTCTTC. The chain is built from TRBV20-1 and TRBJ2-1; D is undetermined. The CDR3 has 10 amino acids. Per germline, CDR1 DFQATT and CDR2 SNEGSKA (reference sequence). The V end lost 6 bases, the J end lost 12 bases, and 12 bases lay between the germline ends.

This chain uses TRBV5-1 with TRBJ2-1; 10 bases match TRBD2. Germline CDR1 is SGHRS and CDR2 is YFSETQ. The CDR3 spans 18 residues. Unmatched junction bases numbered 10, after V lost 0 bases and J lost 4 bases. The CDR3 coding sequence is TGCGCCAGCAGCTTGGGACCTAGCGGGGGTACCCTATACAATGAGCAGTTCTTC. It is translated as CASSLGPSGGTLYNEQFF.

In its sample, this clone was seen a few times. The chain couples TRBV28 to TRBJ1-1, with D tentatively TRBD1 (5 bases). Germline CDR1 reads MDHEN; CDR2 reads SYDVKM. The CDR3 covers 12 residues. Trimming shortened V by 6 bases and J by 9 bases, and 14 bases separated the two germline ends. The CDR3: CASRYQGAQAFF. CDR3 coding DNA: TGTGCCAGCAGATATCAGGGTGCCCAAGCTTTCTTT.

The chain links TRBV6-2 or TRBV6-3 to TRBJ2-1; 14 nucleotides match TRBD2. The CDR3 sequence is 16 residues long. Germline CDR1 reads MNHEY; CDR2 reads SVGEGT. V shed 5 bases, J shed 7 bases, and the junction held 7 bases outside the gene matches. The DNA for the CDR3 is TGTGCCAGCAGTCCATGGACTAGCGGGAGGTCTAATGAGCAGTTCTTC. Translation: CASSPWTSGRSNEQFF.